The entry below gives a single TCR beta chain sequence along with its context. Its antigen remains unidentified. The data were obtained in a study of cytomegalovirus exposure and HLA in healthy donors. CDR1 is KGHSH and CDR2 is LQKENI in the germline V gene. V gave up 3 bases and J gave up 9 bases; unmatched junction bases: 7. This CDR3 contains 15 residues. Vbeta (60) and Jbeta (13) primers were used in the PCR. Libraries were prepared by immunoSEQ multiplex PCR; TCRdb keeps only in-frame clonotypes and omits some of them. This table holds roughly 190,000 clones, about 80% found once. The study, taken as a whole, reports: While the bulk of TCR sequences proved rare, some public TCRs turned up in many donors.

The receptor was derived from a woman between 45 and 65 years old in good health and CMV-seronegative. This chain links TRBV18 with TRBJ1-6, with 8 bases that match TRBD1. The specimen sequenced was PBMCs. CDR3 protein: CASSPKQGAISPLHF. Written as DNA, the CDR3 is TGTGCCAGCTCACCGAAGCAGGGGGCGATTTCACCCCTCCACTTT. Supplemented by reference TRBV18 and TRBJ1-6, the full variable domain reads NAGVMQNPRHLVRRRGQEARLRCSPMKGHSHVYWYRQLPEEGLKFMVYLQKENIIDESGMPKERFSAEFPKEGPSILRIQQVVRGDSAAYFCASSPKQGAISPLHFGNGTRLTVT.